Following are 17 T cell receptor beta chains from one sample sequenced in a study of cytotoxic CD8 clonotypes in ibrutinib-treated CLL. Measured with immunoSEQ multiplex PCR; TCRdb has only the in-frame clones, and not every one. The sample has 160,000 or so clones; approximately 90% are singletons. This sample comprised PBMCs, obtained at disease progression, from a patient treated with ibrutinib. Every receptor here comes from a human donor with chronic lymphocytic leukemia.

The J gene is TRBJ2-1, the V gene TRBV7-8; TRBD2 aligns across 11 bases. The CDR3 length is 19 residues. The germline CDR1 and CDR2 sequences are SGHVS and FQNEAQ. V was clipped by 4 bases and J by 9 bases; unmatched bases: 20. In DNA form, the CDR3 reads TGTGCCAGCAGCTCCTCGATTAGCGGGAGGGCTCGGTGGGAAGGTGAGCAGTTCTTC. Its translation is CASSSSISGRARWEGEQFF.

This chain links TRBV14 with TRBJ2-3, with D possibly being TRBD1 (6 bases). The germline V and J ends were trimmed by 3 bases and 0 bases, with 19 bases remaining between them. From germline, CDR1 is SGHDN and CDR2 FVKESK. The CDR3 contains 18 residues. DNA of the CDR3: TGTGCCAGCAGCCATCCCACCGGGACATCCGATAGCACAGATACGCAGTATTTT. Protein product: CASSHPTGTSDSTDTQYF.

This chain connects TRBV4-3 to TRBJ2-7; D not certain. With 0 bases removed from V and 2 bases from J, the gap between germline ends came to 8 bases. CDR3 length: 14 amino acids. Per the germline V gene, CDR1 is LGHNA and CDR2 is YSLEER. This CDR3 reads CASSQEAQTYEQYF. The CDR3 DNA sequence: TGCGCCAGCAGCCAAGAGGCCCAAACCTACGAGCAGTACTTC.

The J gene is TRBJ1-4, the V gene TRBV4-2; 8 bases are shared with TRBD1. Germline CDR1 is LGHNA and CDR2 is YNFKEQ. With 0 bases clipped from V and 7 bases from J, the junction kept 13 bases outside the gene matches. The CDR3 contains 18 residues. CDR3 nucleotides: TGTGCCAGCAGCCAAGACTGGAGCACAGGGGGAAGCGGTGAAAAACTGTTTTTT. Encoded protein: CASSQDWSTGGSGEKLFF.

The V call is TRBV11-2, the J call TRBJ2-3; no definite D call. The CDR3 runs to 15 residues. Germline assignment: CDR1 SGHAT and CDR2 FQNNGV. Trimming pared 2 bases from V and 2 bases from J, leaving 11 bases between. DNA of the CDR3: TGTGCCAGCAGCTTATCAAGGGCCACCACAGATACGCAGTATTTT. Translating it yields CASSLSRATTDTQYF.

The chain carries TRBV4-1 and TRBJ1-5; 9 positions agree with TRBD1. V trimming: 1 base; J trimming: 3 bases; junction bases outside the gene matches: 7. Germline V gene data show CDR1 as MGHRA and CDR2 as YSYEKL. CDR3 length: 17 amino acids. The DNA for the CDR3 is TGCGCCAGCAGCCAAGTACAGGGGACAGGGTACAATCAGCCCCAGCATTTT. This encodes CASSQVQGTGYNQPQHF.

CDR3 coding DNA: TGTGCCAGCAGTGAGAGTAGGACAGTTCATAGCGGCTACACCTTC. Residues: CASSESRTVHSGYTF. This chain joins TRBV6-4 and TRBJ1-2, with a tentative D call TRBD1 (6 bases). Germline V gene data show CDR1 as MRHNA and CDR2 as SNTAGT. The V end lost 3 bases, the J end lost 8 bases, and 19 bases lay between the germline ends. There are 15 residues in the CDR3.

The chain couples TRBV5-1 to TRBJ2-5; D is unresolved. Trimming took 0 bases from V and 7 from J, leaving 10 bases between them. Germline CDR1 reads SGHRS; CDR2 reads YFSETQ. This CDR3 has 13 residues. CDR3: CASSLVGMGTQYF. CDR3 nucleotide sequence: TGCGCCAGCAGCTTGGTAGGGATGGGGACCCAGTACTTC.

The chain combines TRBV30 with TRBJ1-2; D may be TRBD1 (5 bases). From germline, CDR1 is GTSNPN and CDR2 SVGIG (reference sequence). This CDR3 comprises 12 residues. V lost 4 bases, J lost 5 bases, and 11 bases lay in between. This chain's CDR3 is CAWTNGGYGYTF. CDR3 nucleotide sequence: TGTGCCTGGACTAACGGGGGTTATGGCTACACCTTC.

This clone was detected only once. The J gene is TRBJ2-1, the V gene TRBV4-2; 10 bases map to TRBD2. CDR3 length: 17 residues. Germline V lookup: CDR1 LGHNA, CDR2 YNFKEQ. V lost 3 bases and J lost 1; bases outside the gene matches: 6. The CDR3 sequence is CASSHVLAGASYNEQFF. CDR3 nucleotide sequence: TGTGCCAGCAGCCACGTCCTAGCGGGAGCTTCCTACAATGAGCAGTTCTTC.

The CDR3 loop reads CASSQDLKNQETQYF. CDR3 coding DNA: TGTGCCAGCAGCCAAGATCTGAAAAACCAAGAGACCCAGTACTTC. The gene calls are TRBV14 and TRBJ2-5, with D unclear. CDR1 is SGHDN, CDR2 FVKESK, per germline. The CDR3 runs to 15 residues. Trimming removed 0 bases from V and 0 bases from J, with 8 bases in between.

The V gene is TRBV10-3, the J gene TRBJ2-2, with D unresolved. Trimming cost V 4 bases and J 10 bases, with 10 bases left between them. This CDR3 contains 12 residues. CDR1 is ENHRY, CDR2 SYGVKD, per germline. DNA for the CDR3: TGTGCCATCAGTGCCCGCGTTCCGGAGCTGTTTTTT. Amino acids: CAISARVPELFF.

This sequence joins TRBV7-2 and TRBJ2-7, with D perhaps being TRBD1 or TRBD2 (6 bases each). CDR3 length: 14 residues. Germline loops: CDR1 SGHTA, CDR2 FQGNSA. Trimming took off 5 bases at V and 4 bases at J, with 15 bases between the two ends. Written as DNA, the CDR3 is TGTGCCAGCAGCACTAAAAGGGGGGCGTACGAGCAGTACTTC. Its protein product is CASSTKRGAYEQYF.

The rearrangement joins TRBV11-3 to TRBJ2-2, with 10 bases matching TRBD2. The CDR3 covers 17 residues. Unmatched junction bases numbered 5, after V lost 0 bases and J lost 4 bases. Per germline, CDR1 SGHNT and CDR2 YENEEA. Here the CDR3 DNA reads TGTGCCAGCAGCTTAGATCCGGGACTAGCGTCCACCGGGGAGCTGTTTTTT. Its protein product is CASSLDPGLASTGELFF.

This CDR3 reads CASNENLASGSGEQFF. As DNA, the CDR3 is TGTGCCAGCAACGAGAATCTAGCTAGCGGGAGTGGTGAGCAGTTCTTC. This chain joins TRBV2 and TRBJ2-1; 10 nucleotides match TRBD2. The germline gives CDR1 SNHLY, CDR2 FYNNEI. V lost 7 bases to trimming and J lost 9 bases; unmatched junction nucleotides: 15. The length of the CDR3 is 16 residues.

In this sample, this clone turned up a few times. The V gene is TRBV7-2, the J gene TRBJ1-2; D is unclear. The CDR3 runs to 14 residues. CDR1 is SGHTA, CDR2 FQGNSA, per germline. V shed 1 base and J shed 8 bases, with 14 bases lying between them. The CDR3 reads CASSLDRTDVGYTF. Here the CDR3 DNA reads TGTGCCAGCAGCTTAGATAGGACCGACGTGGGCTACACCTTC. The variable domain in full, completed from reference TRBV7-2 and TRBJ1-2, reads GAGVSQSPSNKVTEKGKDVELRCDPISGHTALYWYRQSLGQGLEFLIYFQGNSAPDKSGLPSDRFSAERTGGSVSTLTIQRTQQEDSAVYLCASSLDRTDVGYTFGSGTRLTVV.

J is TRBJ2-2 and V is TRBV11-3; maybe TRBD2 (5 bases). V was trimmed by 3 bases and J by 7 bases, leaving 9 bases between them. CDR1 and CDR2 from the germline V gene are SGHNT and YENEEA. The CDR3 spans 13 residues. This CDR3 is CASSFLGGGELFF. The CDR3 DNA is TGTGCCAGCAGCTTTCTTGGAGGCGGGGAGCTGTTTTTT.